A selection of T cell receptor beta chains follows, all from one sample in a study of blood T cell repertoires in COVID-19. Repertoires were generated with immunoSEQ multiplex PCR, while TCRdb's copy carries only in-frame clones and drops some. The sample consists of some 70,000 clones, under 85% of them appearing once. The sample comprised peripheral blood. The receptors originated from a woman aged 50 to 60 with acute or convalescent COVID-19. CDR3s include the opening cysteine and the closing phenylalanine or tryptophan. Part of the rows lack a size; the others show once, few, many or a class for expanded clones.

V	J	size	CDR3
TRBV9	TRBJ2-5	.	CASSVDPGIGETQYF
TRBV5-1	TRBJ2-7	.	CASSLDRTSWYEQYF
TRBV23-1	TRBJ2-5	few	CASPLISGSSYF
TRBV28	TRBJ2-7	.	CATKEGRLAGGEQYF
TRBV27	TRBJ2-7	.	CASSFSAGSSYEQYF
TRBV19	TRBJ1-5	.	CASSSGGFQPQHF
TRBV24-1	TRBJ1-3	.	CATSDRGGPGNTIYF
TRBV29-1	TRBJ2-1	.	CSVGGGGANDEQFF
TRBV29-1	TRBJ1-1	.	CSALHSLNTEAFF
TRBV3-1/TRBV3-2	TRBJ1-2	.	CASSQRVDRGYGYTF
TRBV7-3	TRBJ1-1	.	CASSLDKWTAEAFF
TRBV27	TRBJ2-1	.	CASEVGAYEQFF
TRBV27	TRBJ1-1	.	CASSNTKGHPNTEAFF
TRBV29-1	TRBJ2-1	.	CSVDWGLAEGEQFF
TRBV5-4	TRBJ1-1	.	CASSLGGQARNTEAFF
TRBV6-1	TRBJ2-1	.	CASSEADSVTPQFF
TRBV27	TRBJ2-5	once	CASSRGMEFTQYF
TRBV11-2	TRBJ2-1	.	CASSLVGWSYNEQFF
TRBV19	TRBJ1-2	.	CASSTSGTFYGYTF
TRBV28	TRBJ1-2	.	CASSSTSGTSKEGYTF
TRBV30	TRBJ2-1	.	CAWTLPGQGAKEQFF
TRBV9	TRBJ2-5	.	CASSDSPTGGETQYF
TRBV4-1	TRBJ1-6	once	CASSQDYLVRDNSPLHF
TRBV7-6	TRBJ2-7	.	CASSSSSYEQYF
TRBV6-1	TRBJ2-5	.	CASSEARDSGGQETQYF
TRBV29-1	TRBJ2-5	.	CSVEEGANLETQYF
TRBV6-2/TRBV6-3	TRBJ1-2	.	CASSYGPGYGYTF
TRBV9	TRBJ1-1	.	CASSVGQVNTEAFF
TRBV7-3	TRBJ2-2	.	CASGGQTTGELFF
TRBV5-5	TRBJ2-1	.	CASSLTTGSYNEQFF
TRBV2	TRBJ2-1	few	CASKRLAGYNEQFF
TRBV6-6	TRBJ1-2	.	CASSLAQVYGYTF
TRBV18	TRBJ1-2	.	CASSPTQGVANGYTF
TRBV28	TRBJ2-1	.	CASSSAGGNNEQFF
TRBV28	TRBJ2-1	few	CASWGLAENNEQFF
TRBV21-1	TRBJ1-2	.	CASSNATGSHYGYTF
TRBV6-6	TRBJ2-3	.	CASSYRDISDTQYF
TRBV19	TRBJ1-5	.	CASTSGQHGRGQPQHF
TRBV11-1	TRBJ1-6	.	CASSLREDSYNSPLHF
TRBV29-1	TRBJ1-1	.	CSVTTGMNTEAFF
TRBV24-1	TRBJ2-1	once	CATSDAGTNYNEQFF
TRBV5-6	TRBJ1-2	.	CASSLQTMERGYGYTF
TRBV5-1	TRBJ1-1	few	CASSSQDPGGTEAFF
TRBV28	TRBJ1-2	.	CASSPPGRGLDYGYTF
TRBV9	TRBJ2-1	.	CASSVGGGPLGNEQFF